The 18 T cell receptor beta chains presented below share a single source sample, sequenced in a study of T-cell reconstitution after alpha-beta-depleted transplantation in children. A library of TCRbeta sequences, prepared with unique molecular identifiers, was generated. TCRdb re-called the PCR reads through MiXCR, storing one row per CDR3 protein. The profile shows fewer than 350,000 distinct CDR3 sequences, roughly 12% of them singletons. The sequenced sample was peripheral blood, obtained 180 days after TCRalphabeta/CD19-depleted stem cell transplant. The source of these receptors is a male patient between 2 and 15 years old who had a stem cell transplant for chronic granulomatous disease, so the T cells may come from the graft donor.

CDR3 bases: TGTGCCAGCAGTCCACAGGGTAGCCCTCCCTACGAGCAGTACTTC. Translation: CASSPQGSPPYEQYF. The V and J genes are TRBV6-2 or TRBV6-3 and TRBJ2-7; TRBD1 is a possible D gene (6 bases). Trimming stripped 5 bases from V and 2 bases from J, with 16 bases between. Per germline, CDR1 MNHEY and CDR2 SVGEGT. The CDR3 runs to 15 residues.

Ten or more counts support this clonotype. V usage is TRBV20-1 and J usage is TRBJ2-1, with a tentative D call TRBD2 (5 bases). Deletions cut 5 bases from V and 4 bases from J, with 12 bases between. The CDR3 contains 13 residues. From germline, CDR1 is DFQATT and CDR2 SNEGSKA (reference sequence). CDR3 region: CSASGGSYNEQFF. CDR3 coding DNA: TGCAGTGCTTCCGGCGGGTCTTACAATGAGCAGTTCTTC.

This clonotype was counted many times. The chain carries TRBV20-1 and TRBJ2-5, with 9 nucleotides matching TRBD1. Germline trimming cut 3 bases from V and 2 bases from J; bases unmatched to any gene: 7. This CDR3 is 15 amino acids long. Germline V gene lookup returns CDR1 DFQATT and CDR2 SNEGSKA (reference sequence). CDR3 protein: CSARGTGRPQETQYF. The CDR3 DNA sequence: TGCAGTGCTAGGGGGACAGGGAGGCCTCAAGAGACCCAGTACTTC.

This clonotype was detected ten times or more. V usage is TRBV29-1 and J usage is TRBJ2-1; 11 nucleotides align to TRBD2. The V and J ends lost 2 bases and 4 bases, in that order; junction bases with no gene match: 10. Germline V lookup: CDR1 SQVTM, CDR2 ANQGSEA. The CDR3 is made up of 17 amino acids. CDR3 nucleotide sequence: TGCAGCGTTGAATCGCCCGGTAGCGGGAGGGCTTACAATGAGCAGTTCTTC. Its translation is CSVESPGSGRAYNEQFF.

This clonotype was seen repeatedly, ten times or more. The CDR3 DNA sequence: TGCGCCAGCAGCTTCAACCGGGACGGGGGACGTGCAGCTTTCTTT. It yields the protein CASSFNRDGGRAAFF. V usage is TRBV5-1 and J usage is TRBJ1-1; tentatively, D is TRBD1 (5 bases). CDR1 and CDR2 (germline): SGHRS, YFSETQ. CDR3 length: 15 amino acids. Trimming removed 2 bases at V and 10 bases at J, with 21 bases between.

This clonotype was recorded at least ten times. The CDR3 here is CASSRQPGAAYGYTF. CDR3 nucleotides: TGCGCCAGCAGCCGACAGCCCGGGGCAGCCTATGGCTACACCTTC. This sequence joins TRBV5-1 and TRBJ1-2; the D gene is possibly TRBD1 (5 bases). V was cut by 4 bases and J by 4 bases, with 17 bases left in between. The CDR3 is made up of 15 amino acids. Germline V gene data show CDR1 as SGHRS and CDR2 as YFSETQ. The full variable domain, in which reference TRBV5-1 and TRBJ1-2 provide the parts outside the CDR3, is KAGVTQTPRYLIKTRGQQVTLSCSPISGHRSVSWYQQTPGQGLQFLFEYFSETQRNKGNFPGRFSGRQFSNSRSEMNVSTLELGDSALYLCASSRQPGAAYGYTFGSGTRLTVV.

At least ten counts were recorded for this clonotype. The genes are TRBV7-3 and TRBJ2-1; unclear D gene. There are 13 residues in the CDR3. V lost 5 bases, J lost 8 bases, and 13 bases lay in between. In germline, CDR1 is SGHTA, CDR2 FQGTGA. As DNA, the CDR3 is TGTGCCAGCAGCCTTCTTACAAGCGATGAGCAGTTCTTC. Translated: CASSLLTSDEQFF. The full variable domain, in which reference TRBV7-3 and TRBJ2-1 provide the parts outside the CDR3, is GAGVSQTPSNKVTEKGKYVELRCDPISGHTALYWYRQSLGQGPEFLIYFQGTGAADDSGLPNDRFFAVRPEGSVSTLKIQRTERGDSAVYLCASSLLTSDEQFFGPGTRLTVL.

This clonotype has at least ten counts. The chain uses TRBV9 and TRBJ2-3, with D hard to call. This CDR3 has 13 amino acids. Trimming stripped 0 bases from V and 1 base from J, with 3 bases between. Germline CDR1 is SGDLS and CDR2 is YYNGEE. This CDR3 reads CASSVGGTDTQYF. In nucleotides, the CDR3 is TGTGCCAGCAGCGTAGGCGGCACAGATACGCAGTATTTT.

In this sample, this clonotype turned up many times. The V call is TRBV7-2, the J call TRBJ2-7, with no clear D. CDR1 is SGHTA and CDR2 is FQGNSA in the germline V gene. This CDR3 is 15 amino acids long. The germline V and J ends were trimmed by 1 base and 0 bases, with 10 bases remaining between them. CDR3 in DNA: TGTGCCAGCAGCTTAGACAGATCCTCCTCCTACGAGCAGTACTTC. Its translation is CASSLDRSSSYEQYF.

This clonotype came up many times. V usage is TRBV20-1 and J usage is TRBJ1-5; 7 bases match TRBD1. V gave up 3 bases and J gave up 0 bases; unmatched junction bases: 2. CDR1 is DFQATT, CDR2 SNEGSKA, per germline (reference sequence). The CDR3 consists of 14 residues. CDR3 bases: TGCAGTGCTAGCCGGGACAGTAGCAATCAGCCCCAGCATTTT. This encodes CSASRDSSNQPQHF.

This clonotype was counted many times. DNA of the CDR3: TGCAGCGTTGAGGGGGACGCGAACACTGAAGCTTTCTTT. This codes for CSVEGDANTEAFF. The rearrangement joins TRBV29-1 to TRBJ1-1, with a tentative D call TRBD1 (5 bases). Between the trimmed V and J ends, which lost 3 bases and 1 base, there was a span of 9 bases. Germline V gives CDR1 SQVTM, CDR2 ANQGSEA. This CDR3 has 13 residues. The variable domain in full, completed from reference TRBV29-1 and TRBJ1-1, reads SAVISQKPSRDICQRGTSLTIQCQVDSQVTMMFWYRQQPGQSLTLIATANQGSEATYESGFVIDKFPISRPNLTFSTLTVSNMSPEDSSIYLCSVEGDANTEAFFGQGTRLTVV.

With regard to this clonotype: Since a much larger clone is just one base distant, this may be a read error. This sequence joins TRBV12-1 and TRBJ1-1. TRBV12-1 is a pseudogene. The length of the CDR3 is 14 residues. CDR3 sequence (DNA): TGTGCCAGCAGCTTTGAAGTGGCGATGACTGAAGCTTTCTTT. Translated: CASSFEVAMTEAFF.

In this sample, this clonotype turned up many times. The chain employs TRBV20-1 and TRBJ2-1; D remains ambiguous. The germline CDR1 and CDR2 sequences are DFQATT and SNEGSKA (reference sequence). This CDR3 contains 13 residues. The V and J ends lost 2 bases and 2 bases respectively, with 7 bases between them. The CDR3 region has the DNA TGCAGTGCTAGACCCCCCCCCTACAATGAGCAGTTCTTC. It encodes CSARPPPYNEQFF.

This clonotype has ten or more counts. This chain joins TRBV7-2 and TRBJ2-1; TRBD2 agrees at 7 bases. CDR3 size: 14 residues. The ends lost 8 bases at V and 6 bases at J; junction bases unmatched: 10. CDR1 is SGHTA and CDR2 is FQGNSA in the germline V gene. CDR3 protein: CASRRAGVGNEQFF. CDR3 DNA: TGTGCCAGCCGCCGGGCGGGAGTGGGCAATGAGCAGTTCTTC.

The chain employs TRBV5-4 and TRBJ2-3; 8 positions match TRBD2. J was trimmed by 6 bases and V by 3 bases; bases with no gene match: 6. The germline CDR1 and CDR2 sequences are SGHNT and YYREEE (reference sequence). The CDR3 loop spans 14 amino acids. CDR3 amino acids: CASSYKQREDTQYF. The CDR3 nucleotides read TGTGCCAGCAGCTATAAGCAGCGGGAGGATACGCAGTATTTT.

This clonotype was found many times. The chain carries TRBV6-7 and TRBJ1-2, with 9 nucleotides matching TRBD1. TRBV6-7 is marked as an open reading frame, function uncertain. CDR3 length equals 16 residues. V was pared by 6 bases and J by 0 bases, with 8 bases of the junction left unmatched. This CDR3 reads CASRYSGTGPNYGYTF. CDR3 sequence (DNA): TGTGCCAGCAGGTATTCCGGGACAGGGCCTAACTATGGCTACACCTTC.

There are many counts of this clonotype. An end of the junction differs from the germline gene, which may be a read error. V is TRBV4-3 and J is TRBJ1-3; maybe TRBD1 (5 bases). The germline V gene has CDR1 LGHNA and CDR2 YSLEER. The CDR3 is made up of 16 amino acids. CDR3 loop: CASSEESTVSGNTIYF. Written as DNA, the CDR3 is TGCGCCAGCAGCGAAGAATCGACAGTGTCTGGAAACACCATATATTTT.

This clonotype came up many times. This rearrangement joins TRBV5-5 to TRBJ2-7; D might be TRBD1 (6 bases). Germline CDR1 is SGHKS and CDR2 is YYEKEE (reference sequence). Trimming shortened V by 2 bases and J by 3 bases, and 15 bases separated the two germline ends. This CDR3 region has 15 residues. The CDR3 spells CASSFFPGDRYEQYF. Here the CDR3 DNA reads TGTGCCAGCAGCTTTTTTCCAGGGGACCGCTACGAGCAGTACTTC.